These 21 T cell receptor beta chains were sequenced from one sample in a study of blood T cell repertoires in COVID-19 (TCRdb year 2020). Library generation was performed with the immunoSEQ multiplex PCR assay. The clones in this table, taken by TCRdb from immuneACCESS, are in-frame only. Not every clone is retained; where verified, under half of the shortfall comes from an unresolved V gene, and the cause of the rest is unknown. Recorded for this sample are around 39,000 clones; roughly 88% of them occurred a single time. 8% to 9% of the sample lies in the top ten. The sample taken for sequencing was peripheral blood. The receptors shown here come from a man aged 55 to 70 with active COVID-19.

The genes are TRBV25-1 and TRBJ1-2; D unclear. In germline, CDR1 is MGHDK, CDR2 SYGVNS. There are 13 residues in the CDR3. V was trimmed by 3 bases and J by 4 bases, leaving 9 bases between them. In DNA, the CDR3 is TGTGCCAGCAGTGAGGGCCACGTCTATGGCTACACCTTC. Protein product: CASSEGHVYGYTF.

This chain connects TRBV7-2 to TRBJ1-1; D unresolved. The CDR3 runs 14 residues. Germline CDR1 reads SGHTA; CDR2 reads FQGNSA. V was shortened by 5 bases and J by 1 base, with 11 bases between the two germline ends. CDR3 sequence reads: CASSPLAPNTEAFF. In DNA form, the CDR3 reads TGTGCCAGCAGCCCCTTGGCCCCGAACACTGAAGCTTTCTTT.

This clone was detected once. The V and J genes are TRBV19 and TRBJ1-5; no clear D. CDR3 length: 15 residues. V lost 3 bases and J lost 0, with 9 bases in between. Germline-derived CDR1 and CDR2 are LNHDA and SQIVND (reference sequence). The CDR3 nucleotides are TGTGCCAGTAGTATTCGACATGATAGCAATCAGCCCCAGCATTTT. Its protein product is CASSIRHDSNQPQHF. The variable domain in full, with the rest retrieved from reference TRBV19 and TRBJ1-5, is DGGITQSPKYLFRKEGQNVTLSCEQNLNHDAMYWYRQDPGQGLRLIYYSQIVNDFQKGDIAEGYSVSREKKESFPLTVTSAQKNPTAFYLCASSIRHDSNQPQHFGDGTRLSIL.

The gene calls are TRBV9 and TRBJ2-7, with D tentatively TRBD1 (5 bases). In germline, CDR1 is SGDLS, CDR2 YYNGEE. The V end lost 0 bases, the J end lost 7 bases, and 17 bases lay between the germline ends. The length of the CDR3 is 15 residues. As DNA, the CDR3 is TGTGCCAGCAGCGTAGGAAGTACAGGTGGTAGGGAGCAGTACTTC. Protein: CASSVGSTGGREQYF. The full variable domain, completed using reference TRBV9 and TRBJ2-7, is DSGVTQTPKHLITATGQRVTLRCSPRSGDLSVYWYQQSLDQGLQFLIQYYNGEERAKGNILERFSAQQFPDLHSELNLSSLELGDSALYFCASSVGSTGGREQYFGPGTRLTVT.

V gene TRBV4-1 combines with J gene TRBJ1-1, with a possible D match to TRBD1 (5 bases). The germline V and J ends were trimmed by 4 bases and 0 bases, with 9 bases remaining between them. Germline V gives CDR1 MGHRA, CDR2 YSYEKL. The CDR3 has 14 residues. DNA for the CDR3: TGCGCCAGCAGCCCCCGGGGGGTGAACACTGAAGCTTTCTTT. This encodes CASSPRGVNTEAFF.

The J gene is TRBJ2-7, the V gene TRBV10-3, with 11 bases aligning to TRBD1. The ends lost 6 bases at V and 5 bases at J; junction bases unmatched: 3. The germline V gene has CDR1 ENHRY and CDR2 SYGVKD. The CDR3 totals 13 residues. The CDR3 DNA follows: TGTGCCATCAGAGGACAGGGGGCTAACGAGCAGTACTTC. It specifies CAIRGQGANEQYF.

This clone was observed a single time. This rearrangement joins TRBV6-5 to TRBJ1-4; D remains unclear. There are 14 residues in the CDR3. V shed 5 bases and J shed 0 bases, with 7 bases lying between them. Germline V lookup: CDR1 MNHEY, CDR2 SVGAGI. In DNA form, the CDR3 reads TGTGCCAGCAGTAGAGATGCAACTAATGAAAAACTGTTTTTT. This codes for CASSRDATNEKLFF.

This clone rates as large. The chain joins TRBV27 to TRBJ2-1, with 11 bases that match TRBD2. J lost 4 bases, V lost 6 bases, and 5 bases had no gene match. Looked up from germline, CDR1 is MNHEY and CDR2 is SMNVEV (reference sequence). This CDR3 spans 15 amino acids. For the CDR3, the DNA is TGTGCCAGCAGGGCGGGACTAGCGGCTTACAATGAGCAGTTCTTC. Residues: CASRAGLAAYNEQFF.

This rearrangement joins TRBV6-5 to TRBJ2-1, with a tentative D call TRBD2 (5 bases). The CDR3 consists of 16 residues. Trimming cost V 4 bases and J 0 bases, with 13 bases left between them. Germline V gene data show CDR1 as MNHEY and CDR2 as SVGAGI. CDR3 protein: CASSSLAGNSYNEQFF. Here the CDR3 DNA reads TGTGCCAGCAGTTCCCTAGCCGGGAACTCCTACAATGAGCAGTTCTTC.

This clone was recorded once. J is TRBJ2-3 and V is TRBV10-1; D possibly corresponds to TRBD1 (5 bases). V was clipped by 0 bases and J by 0 bases, with 13 bases between them. Germline V lookup: CDR1 WNHNN, CDR2 SYGVQD (reference sequence). This CDR3 has 17 amino acids. The CDR3 DNA reads TGCGCCAGCAGTGAGTCGACGACAGTCCGTAGCACAGATACGCAGTATTTT. Translated, it gives CASSESTTVRSTDTQYF.

V usage is TRBV4-1 and J usage is TRBJ2-1, with 7 nucleotides matching TRBD1. This CDR3 is built from 17 residues. Trimming at V came to 0 bases and at J to 4 bases, leaving 9 bases not matched to a gene. Germline-derived CDR1 and CDR2 are MGHRA and YSYEKL. The CDR3 spells CASSQDPGGASYNEQFF. CDR3 coding DNA: TGCGCCAGCAGCCAAGATCCAGGGGGAGCCTCGTACAATGAGCAGTTCTTC.

The chain links TRBV6-5 to TRBJ1-6, with D tentatively TRBD1 (5 bases). This CDR3 has 15 residues. V lost 6 bases and J lost 10, with 19 bases in between. Germline V CDR1 and CDR2: MNHEY, SVGAGI. The CDR3 DNA reads TGTGCCAGCAGCATTGTAGGGGTGAAAGGGTCACCCCTCCACTTT. Residues: CASSIVGVKGSPLHF.

J is TRBJ2-1 and V is TRBV7-9; D gene ambiguous. The CDR3 has 16 amino acids. Trimming took 5 bases from V and 1 from J, leaving 15 bases between them. Germline CDR1 is SEHNR and CDR2 is FQNEAQ (reference sequence). For the CDR3, the DNA is TGTGCCAGCAGCCCATTCGGGTTGTTTTCCTACAATGAGCAGTTCTTC. Translated, it gives CASSPFGLFSYNEQFF.

The chain couples TRBV4-2 to TRBJ1-1, with D maybe TRBD1 (5 bases). The CDR3 consists of 14 residues. In germline, CDR1 is LGHNA, CDR2 YNFKEQ. V was clipped by 4 bases and J by 8 bases, with 17 bases between them. The CDR3 here is CASSPGGGSGEAFF. In DNA form, the CDR3 reads TGTGCCAGCAGCCCCGGCGGGGGGTCGGGGGAAGCTTTCTTT.

The genes are TRBV28 and TRBJ1-1; 7 bases align to TRBD1. Germline V gives CDR1 MDHEN, CDR2 SYDVKM. V trimming: 3 bases; J trimming: 1 base; junction bases outside the gene matches: 5. The CDR3 loop spans 15 amino acids. The DNA of the CDR3 is TGTGCCAGCAGTTTTTTGAACAGGGGGAACACTGAAGCTTTCTTT. Protein: CASSFLNRGNTEAFF.

The V gene is TRBV7-2, the J gene TRBJ2-7; D is perhaps TRBD2 (6 bases). The germline V gene has CDR1 SGHTA and CDR2 FQGNSA. CDR3 size: 13 residues. V lost 3 bases and J lost 6, with 12 bases in between. DNA for the CDR3: TGTGCCAGCAGCTTTTCGGGAGTGGCCGAGCAGTACTTC. Protein sequence: CASSFSGVAEQYF.

By proportion, this clone is medium-sized. The chain employs TRBV6-5 and TRBJ1-5; 7 bases line up with TRBD1. Germline CDR1 MNHEY, CDR2 SVGAGI. With V trimmed by 6 bases and J by 13 bases, 6 bases remained unmatched. This CDR3 comprises 11 residues. CDR3 nucleotides: TGTGCCAGCAGAGAGGAGACAGGGCAGCATTTT. Amino acids: CASREETGQHF.

This chain uses TRBV18 with TRBJ1-6; 8 bases map to TRBD1. The CDR3 contains 15 residues. Germline CDR1 KGHSH, CDR2 LQKENI. V lost 4 bases to trimming and J lost 7 bases; unmatched junction nucleotides: 6. The CDR3 region is CASSRGQGGNSPLHF. In nucleotides, the CDR3 is TGTGCCAGCTCACGAGGACAGGGCGGAAATTCACCCCTCCACTTT.

This clone was seen a single time. CDR3 residues: CASSIRNPNYGYTF. DNA of the CDR3: TGTGCCAGTAGTATTAGAAATCCAAACTATGGCTACACCTTC. The chain employs TRBV19 and TRBJ1-2; D is undetermined. Trimming cost V 3 bases and J 2 bases, with 10 bases left between them. Per germline, CDR1 LNHDA and CDR2 SQIVND (reference sequence). The CDR3 has 14 residues.

Points on this clone: The same CDR3 arises from other DNA sequences in this sample as well. This chain connects TRBV19 to TRBJ2-2; 10 bases are shared with TRBD1. The CDR3 is 14 amino acids. Looked up from germline, CDR1 is LNHDA and CDR2 is SQIVND (reference sequence). With 8 bases clipped from V and 2 bases from J, the junction kept 2 bases outside the gene matches. The DNA for the CDR3 is TGTGCCAGTCGGGACAGGGGAAACACCGGGGAGCTGTTTTTT. Encoded protein: CASRDRGNTGELFF.

The count of this clone is one. The V and J genes are TRBV2 and TRBJ2-4, with 8 bases fitting TRBD1. The length of the CDR3 is 15 residues. V lost 3 bases, J lost 6 bases, and 7 bases stayed unmatched. Germline V gene sequence: CDR1 SNHLY, CDR2 FYNNEI. The CDR3 reads CASSEGQGTGNIQYF. The CDR3 DNA is TGTGCCAGCAGTGAGGGGCAGGGGACAGGAAACATTCAGTACTTC.